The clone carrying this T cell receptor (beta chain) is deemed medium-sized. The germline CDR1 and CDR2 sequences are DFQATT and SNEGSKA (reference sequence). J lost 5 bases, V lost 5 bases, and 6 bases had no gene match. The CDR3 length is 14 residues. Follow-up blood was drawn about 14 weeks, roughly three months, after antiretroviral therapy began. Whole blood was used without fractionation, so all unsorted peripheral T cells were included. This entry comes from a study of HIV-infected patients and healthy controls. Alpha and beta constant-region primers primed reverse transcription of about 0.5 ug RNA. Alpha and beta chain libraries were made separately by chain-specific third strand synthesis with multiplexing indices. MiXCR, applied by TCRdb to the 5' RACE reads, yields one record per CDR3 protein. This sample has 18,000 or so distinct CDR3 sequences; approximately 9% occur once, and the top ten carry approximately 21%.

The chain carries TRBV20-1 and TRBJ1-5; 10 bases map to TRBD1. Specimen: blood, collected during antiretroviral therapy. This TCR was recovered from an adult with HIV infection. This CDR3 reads CSALPGTGDQPQHF. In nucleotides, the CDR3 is TGCAGTGCTCTCCCCGGGACAGGGGATCAGCCCCAGCATTTT.